The 6 T cell receptor beta chains below come from one sample, sequenced in a study of CD8 T cells in ankylosing spondylitis. MiXCR, run by TCRdb on the 5' RACE reads, gives a single entry per CDR3 protein. The table shows 350,000 to 400,000 distinct CDR3 sequences, with 20% occurring only once. The sequenced sample was blood, either unsorted or a sorted T cell fraction (not recorded which). The receptors come from a male donor with ankylosing spondylitis or in good health (not recorded which).

This clonotype was counted only a few times. This chain connects TRBV9 to TRBJ2-1; 13 nucleotides match TRBD2. Unmatched junction bases numbered 1, after V lost 1 base and J lost 6 bases. The CDR3 covers 15 residues. The germline V gene encodes CDR1 SGDLS and CDR2 YYNGEE. CDR3 amino acids: CASSVTSGGANEQFF. CDR3 sequence (DNA): TGTGCCAGCAGCGTAACTAGCGGGGGGGCCAATGAGCAGTTCTTC.

This clonotype appeared a single time. J is TRBJ2-5 and V is TRBV29-1; the D gene is possibly TRBD1 (7 bases). With 4 bases removed from V and 7 bases from J, the gap between germline ends came to 13 bases. Germline-derived CDR1 and CDR2 are SQVTM and ANQGSEA. This CDR3 is built from 12 residues. In nucleotides, the CDR3 is TGCAGCGTTGTAGGGCAGGGGGGGACCCAGTACTTC. Amino acid sequence: CSVVGQGGTQYF. The full variable domain, rest sourced from reference TRBV29-1 and TRBJ2-5, is SAVISQKPSRDICQRGTSLTIQCQVDSQVTMMFWYRQQPGQSLTLIATANQGSEATYESGFVIDKFPISRPNLTFSTLTVSNMSPEDSSIYLCSVVGQGGTQYFGPGTRLLVL.

This chain uses TRBV11-2 with TRBJ2-5; 9 bases line up with TRBD2. The CDR3 is made up of 15 amino acids. V shed 3 bases, J shed 2 bases, and the junction held 4 bases outside the gene matches. Germline V CDR1 and CDR2: SGHAT, FQNNGV. The CDR3 is CASSLSGGTQETQYF. The CDR3 nucleotides are TGTGCCAGCAGCTTGAGCGGGGGGACACAAGAGACCCAGTACTTC.

This clonotype was seen a handful of times. V gene TRBV15 combines with J gene TRBJ2-1, with 15 bases that match TRBD2. Losses at the gene ends were 0 bases for V and 7 bases for J; bases not matched to a gene: 4. This CDR3 region has 17 residues. The germline CDR1 and CDR2 sequences are LNHNV and YYDKDF (reference sequence). The CDR3 sequence is CATSRDGTSGGSNEQFF. In DNA, the CDR3 is TGTGCCACCAGCAGAGACGGGACTAGCGGGGGGAGTAATGAGCAGTTCTTC.

Only a few counts were recorded for this clonotype. The rearrangement links TRBV29-1 to TRBJ2-3; either TRBD1 or TRBD2 may supply D (6 bases each). The CDR3 is 14 amino acids. CDR1 and CDR2 from the germline V gene are SQVTM and ANQGSEA. V gave up 3 bases and J gave up 0 bases, with 10 bases separating them. The CDR3 here is CSVERRGSTDTQYF. The CDR3 DNA sequence: TGCAGCGTTGAGAGGAGGGGGAGCACAGATACGCAGTATTTT.

This clonotype came up a few times. The chain carries TRBV6-4 and TRBJ2-5; TRBD2 matches at 9 bases. Germline V gene data show CDR1 as MRHNA and CDR2 as SNTAGT. The trim removed 4 bases at V and 4 bases at J, leaving 10 bases unmatched. The CDR3 loop spans 16 amino acids. The CDR3 DNA follows: TGTGCCAGCAGTGCGGCTAGCGGGGAAGGGGGAGAGACCCAGTACTTC. This translates into CASSAASGEGGETQYF.